Following are 14 T cell receptor beta chains from one sample sequenced in a study of blood T cell repertoires in COVID-19. Data came from immunoSEQ multiplex PCR; TCRdb stores just in-frame clones and leaves some out. The sample includes 250,000 or so clones, 86% of them seen just once. The specimen sequenced was peripheral blood. The receptors were gathered from a young man with active or convalescent COVID-19.

The J gene is TRBJ1-1, the V gene TRBV5-8, with 8 bases lining up with TRBD1. V trimming: 4 bases; J trimming: 10 bases; junction bases outside the gene matches: 12. The CDR3 sequence is 14 residues long. The V gene's germline CDR1 is SGHTS and CDR2 YDEGEE. Written as DNA, the CDR3 is TGTGCCAGCAGCGAAAAGACAGGGGCTTTTTTAGCTTTCTTT. Translating it yields CASSEKTGAFLAFF.

This clone showed up just a few times. The gene calls are TRBV2 and TRBJ1-2, with 7 bases that match TRBD1. Per the germline V gene, CDR1 is SNHLY and CDR2 is FYNNEI. The CDR3 has 14 amino acids. The J segment lost 2 bases and the V segment lost 5 bases, leaving 5 bases of the junction unmatched. Written as DNA, the CDR3 is TGTGCCAGCAGTCTTGTACAGGGGAACTATGGCTACACCTTC. This translates into CASSLVQGNYGYTF.

Remarks on this clone: The junction departs from the called germline gene at one end, perhaps through a read error. The chain couples TRBV27 to TRBJ2-3, with 7 bases lining up with TRBD2. Germline CDR1 is MNHEY and CDR2 is SMNVEV (reference sequence). This CDR3 comprises 16 residues. CDR3: CASCFRDGGITDTQYF. In nucleotides, the CDR3 is TGTGCCAGCTGTTTTCGCGACGGGGGGATCACAGATACGCAGTATTTT.

Concerning this clone: One end of the junction varies from germline; a read error may be responsible. The chain is built from TRBV7-9 and TRBJ1-2; 9 bases match TRBD1. Germline CDR1 and CDR2: SEHNR and FQNEAQ (reference sequence). This CDR3 contains 12 residues. CDR3 loop: CASSTGWDRDLF. The CDR3 bases are TGTGCCAGCAGCACCGGATGGGACAGGGACCTCTTC.

The chain is built from TRBV15 and TRBJ2-1; no reliable D call. The V gene lost 3 bases and the J gene lost 5 bases, with 11 bases spanning the gap. The germline V gene encodes CDR1 LNHNV and CDR2 YYDKDF (reference sequence). This CDR3 is built from 14 residues. For the CDR3, the DNA is TGTGCCACCAGCAGTGGTGTTGGAGACAATGAGCAGTTCTTC. Translated, it gives CATSSGVGDNEQFF.

V is TRBV5-4 and J is TRBJ1-4, with a weak D call TRBD1 (5 bases). Germline CDR1 is SGHNT and CDR2 is YYREEE (reference sequence). This CDR3 is 15 amino acids long. The V end was cut by 4 bases, the J end by 6 bases, with 16 bases between. Here the CDR3 reads CASSPDGHAHEKLFF. CDR3 sequence (DNA): TGTGCCAGCAGCCCTGACGGACATGCCCATGAAAAACTGTTTTTT.

The V gene is TRBV27, the J gene TRBJ1-1; no reliable D call. CDR1 and CDR2 (germline): MNHEY, SMNVEV (reference sequence). The V gene lost 3 bases and the J gene lost 1 base, with 15 bases spanning the gap. This CDR3 is built from 16 residues. Written as DNA, the CDR3 is TGTGCCAGCAGTTTGGTCGCGGAGAATGGGAACACTGAAGCTTTCTTT. Its translation: CASSLVAENGNTEAFF.

This clone showed up just a few times. The J gene is TRBJ2-1, the V gene TRBV18, with D perhaps matching TRBD1 (6 bases). CDR1 is KGHSH and CDR2 is LQKENI in the germline V gene. Trimming took off 5 bases at V and 9 bases at J, with 14 bases between the two ends. The CDR3 covers 13 residues. CDR3 sequence (DNA): TGTGCCAGCTCAGAGGACAGTATCGGTGAGCAGTTCTTC. Amino acids: CASSEDSIGEQFF.

This sequence joins TRBV3-1 (or the pseudogene TRBV3-2) and TRBJ2-7; TRBD1 matches at 7 bases. The V and J ends lost 1 base and 2 bases, in that order; junction bases with no gene match: 2. The CDR3 length is 14 residues. CDR1 is LGHDT and CDR2 is YNNKEL in the germline V gene (reference sequence). The CDR3 nucleotides read TGTGCCAGCAGCCAAGCCGACAGGGCCTACGAGCAGTACTTC. Translating it yields CASSQADRAYEQYF.

The V call is TRBV5-8, the J call TRBJ2-5; 12 bases are shared with TRBD2. V lost 4 bases, J lost 3 bases, and 13 bases stayed unmatched. CDR3 length equals 18 residues. The germline V gene encodes CDR1 SGHTS and CDR2 YDEGEE. CDR3 residues: CASSRPLTSGGIKETQYF. In nucleotides, the CDR3 is TGTGCCAGCAGCCGCCCCCTGACTAGCGGGGGAATTAAAGAGACCCAGTACTTC.

The chain couples TRBV5-1 to TRBJ2-4; the D gene is possibly TRBD2 (6 bases). The CDR3 spans 12 residues. Germline assignment: CDR1 SGHRS and CDR2 YFSETQ. Trimming pared 4 bases from V and 10 bases from J, leaving 12 bases between. CDR3 sequence reads: CASSRDSYIQYF. CDR3 in DNA: TGCGCCAGCAGCCGGGACTCCTATATTCAGTACTTC.

The chain carries TRBV3-1 (or the pseudogene TRBV3-2) and TRBJ1-3; 8 positions match TRBD1. The CDR3 consists of 15 residues. V was clipped by 3 bases and J by 4 bases; unmatched bases: 5. In germline, CDR1 is LGHDT, CDR2 YNNKEL (reference sequence). The CDR3 sequence: CASSQSTGAGNTIYF. The CDR3 DNA reads as TGTGCCAGCAGCCAGTCGACAGGGGCGGGAAACACCATATATTTT.

This chain links TRBV9 with TRBJ2-5; possible D gene TRBD2, 6 bases. V was shortened by 0 bases and J by 4 bases, with 10 bases between the two germline ends. This CDR3 has 14 amino acids. The germline CDR1 and CDR2 sequences are SGDLS and YYNGEE. The CDR3 reads CASSVAVGGETQYF. The CDR3 coding sequence is TGTGCCAGCAGCGTAGCTGTGGGGGGAGAGACCCAGTACTTC. The entire variable domain, with the rest obtained from reference TRBV9 and TRBJ2-5, is as follows: DSGVTQTPKHLITATGQRVTLRCSPRSGDLSVYWYQQSLDQGLQFLIQYYNGEERAKGNILERFSAQQFPDLHSELNLSSLELGDSALYFCASSVAVGGETQYFGPGTRLLVL.

The J gene is TRBJ2-1, the V gene TRBV18; weak D call: TRBD1 (5 bases). The germline CDR1 and CDR2 sequences are KGHSH and LQKENI. The CDR3 runs 15 residues. V gave up 1 base and J gave up 7 bases, with 14 bases separating them. The CDR3 region is CASSPRVGVGNEQFF. The CDR3 region has the DNA TGTGCCAGCTCACCACGAGTAGGGGTGGGAAATGAGCAGTTCTTC.